The rows below give T cell receptor beta chains drawn from one sample of a study of human T cells and chemical hapten exposure. MiXCR, applied by TCRdb to the RACE reads, yields one record per CDR3 protein. The table shows approximately 100,000 distinct CDR3 sequences, with roughly a tenth occurring only once. Source: whole blood, taken in connection with sensitization to the hapten diphenylcyclopropenone (DPC). The source of these receptors is a middle-aged woman with alopecia areata. Some clones in this sample may be carry-over from other donors' samples. Each CDR3 is given with its conserved first and last residue. The D gene is left open where the match is weak. For some rows the clone size is stated as once, few or many, or as a class when expanded; others skip it.

clone_size d_call j_call v_call cdr3_aa cdr3_nt
many . TRBJ2-3 TRBV7-9 CASSPEGGWTDTQYF TGTGCCAGCAGCCCAGAAGGGGGGTGGACAGATACGCAGTATTTT
few . TRBJ1-5 TRBV30 CAWSVGINQPQHF TGTGCCTGGAGTGTAGGCATTAATCAGCCCCAGCATTTT
many TRBD1 TRBJ1-6 TRBV7-2 CASRSGTGGTPLHF TGTGCCAGCAGGTCCGGGACAGGGGGCACACCCCTCCACTTT
many . TRBJ2-2 TRBV20-1 CSAREGSVDGELFF TGCAGTGCTAGAGAGGGTAGTGTAGACGGGGAGCTGTTTTTT
. TRBD1 TRBJ1-2 TRBV12-3/TRBV12-4 CASRGTRDRSYGYTF TGTGCCAGCAGAGGAACCCGGGACAGATCATATGGCTACACCTTC
. . TRBJ2-5 TRBV7-2 CASSFRAMGAQETQYF TGTGCCAGCAGCTTCCGCGCAATGGGAGCCCAAGAGACCCAGTACTTC
. . TRBJ1-2 TRBV28 CASRQPNYGYTF TGTGCCAGCCGACAGCCAAACTATGGCTACACCTTC
many . TRBJ2-3 TRBV4-2 CASSQGSGKRPSTDTQYF TGTGCCAGCAGCCAGGGATCAGGGAAGCGCCCTAGCACAGATACGCAGTATTTT
few . TRBJ2-4 TRBV7-8 CASSQPPGRGAKNIQYF TGTGCCAGCAGCCAACCGCCTGGTAGGGGAGCCAAAAACATTCAGTACTTC
many . TRBJ1-1 TRBV11-2 CASSLGESLTEAFF TGTGCCAGCAGCTTAGGGGAGAGCCTCACTGAAGCTTTCTTT
few TRBD2 TRBJ2-2 TRBV6-1 CASRSLAGGYTGELFF TGTGCCAGCAGGTCACTAGCGGGGGGGTACACCGGGGAGCTGTTTTTT
few . TRBJ2-3 TRBV4-2 CASSPLGVDTQYF TGTGCCAGCAGCCCCCTCGGAGTAGATACGCAGTATTTT
few . TRBJ2-2 TRBV3-2 CASSQGERANTGELFF TGTGCCAGCAGCCAAGGGGAGAGGGCGAACACCGGGGAGCTGTTTTTT
many TRBD2 TRBJ2-1 TRBV6-1 CASSPLGGLLGSSYNEQFF TGTGCCAGCAGCCCACTTGGGGGACTACTAGGTAGCTCCTACAATGAGCAGTTCTTC
many . TRBJ2-3 TRBV7-9 CASSFEGGRTDTQYF TGTGCCAGCAGCTTTGAGGGGGGGCGGACAGATACGCAGTATTTT
. . TRBJ2-5 TRBV11-2 CASSLDSPGARTQYF TGTGCCAGCAGCTTAGATTCTCCGGGCGCAAGGACCCAGTACTTC
few . TRBJ2-1 TRBV25-1 CASSEPRTTYNEQFF TGTGCCAGCAGTGAACCACGGACGACCTACAATGAGCAGTTCTTC
. . TRBJ2-1 TRBV10-2 CASSLDYSNEQFF TGCGCCAGCAGCCTGGACTATTCCAATGAGCAGTTCTTC
many . TRBJ2-2 TRBV28 CASSERGSRLFF TGTGCCAGCAGCGAACGGGGAAGCCGACTGTTTTTT
. . TRBJ2-7 TRBV6-5 CASRDPSAGSSYEQYF TGTGCCAGCAGGGACCCTTCCGCGGGGAGCTCCTACGAGCAGTACTTC
. . TRBJ2-3 TRBV29-1 CSVPKGSGTDTQYF TGCAGCGTTCCCAAGGGGAGCGGCACAGATACGCAGTATTTT
few . TRBJ2-3 TRBV5-6 CASSGAGAPDTDTQYF TGTGCCAGCAGCGGGGCAGGGGCCCCCGACACAGATACGCAGTATTTT
many TRBD1 TRBJ1-2 TRBV20-1 CSARGYRDRVPEDGYTF TGCAGTGCTAGGGGGTACCGGGACAGGGTCCCGGAGGATGGCTACACCTTC
few . TRBJ2-3 TRBV12-3/TRBV12-4 CASRRIGSTDTQYF TGTGCCAGCCGGCGGATTGGGAGCACAGATACGCAGTATTTT
. TRBD1 TRBJ1-5 TRBV29-1 CSVVTGGRGAQHF TGCAGCGTTGTGACAGGGGGCCGGGGCGCCCAGCATTTT
. . TRBJ1-2 TRBV28 CASSLRYRNYGYTF TGTGCCAGCAGTTTACGGTACAGGAACTATGGCTACACCTTC
many TRBD1 TRBJ1-2 TRBV7-2 CASSFGQGGYGYTF TGTGCCAGCAGCTTTGGACAGGGGGGCTATGGCTACACCTTC
many . TRBJ1-3 TRBV4-3 CASSQEDGSENTIYF TGCGCCAGCAGCCAAGAGGACGGCTCTGAAAACACCATATATTTT
few . TRBJ1-2 TRBV20-1 CSSWEANYGYTF TGCAGCTCTTGGGAAGCTAACTATGGCTACACCTTC
. TRBD1 TRBJ2-7 TRBV20-1 CSADRDRGYEQYF TGCAGTGCTGACCGGGACAGGGGATACGAGCAGTACTTC
. . TRBJ1-6 TRBV11-2 CASSSWGLCKSSNSPLHF TGTGCCAGCAGCTCCTGGGGTCTGTGCAAGAGTTCTAATTCACCCCTCCACTTT
many . TRBJ2-1 TRBV10-1 CASSEGLQNEQFF TGCGCCAGCAGTGAAGGGTTGCAGAATGAGCAGTTCTTC
. . TRBJ2-1 TRBV29-1 CSATRDIPLF TGCAGCGCTACCAGGGACATCCCCCTCTTC
many TRBD2 TRBJ2-3 TRBV11-2 CASSLNSGGWADTQYF TGTGCCAGCAGCTTAAACAGCGGGGGGTGGGCAGATACGCAGTATTTT
. . TRBJ1-4 TRBV7-2 CASSFPSANEKLFF TGTGCCAGCAGCTTCCCTTCAGCTAATGAAAAACTGTTTTTT
few . TRBJ2-3 TRBV27 CASSLEGRIKF TGTGCCAGCAGTTTGGAAGGGAGGATCAAGTTT
many . TRBJ2-7 TRBV29-1 CSVEVVPATEQYF TGCAGCGTTGAAGTTGTCCCCGCAACCGAGCAGTACTTC
few . TRBJ2-3 TRBV5-6 CASSLSLGVGHTDTQYF TGTGCCAGCAGCTTGAGTCTAGGCGTGGGTCACACAGATACGCAGTATTTT
many . TRBJ2-2 TRBV14 CASSQIPGHSFDTGELFF TGTGCCAGCAGCCAAATCCCGGGACACTCGTTCGACACCGGGGAGCTGTTTTTT
few TRBD2 TRBJ2-1 TRBV7-6 CASSYGGAPNEQFF TGTGCCAGCAGCTACGGGGGGGCCCCCAATGAGCAGTTCTTC
few . TRBJ2-3 TRBV7-9 CASSLSATIRTDTQYF TGTGCCAGCAGCTTATCCGCGACAATCAGGACAGATACGCAGTATTTT
. . TRBJ2-3 TRBV9 CASSALADTQYF TGTGCCAGCAGTGCACTCGCAGATACGCAGTATTTT
. TRBD2 TRBJ2-5 TRBV11-2 CASSLDAGGPQETQYF TGTGCCAGCAGCTTAGATGCGGGGGGGCCTCAAGAGACCCAGTACTTC